The entry that follows covers one T cell receptor beta chain sequence. Its matching antigen is unknown. Sequencing in the ViraFEST assay came after antigen-specific CD4+ T cells had been expanded with viral peptide pools, which were used to stimulate PBMC. CD4+ T cells were isolated after 10 days of culture. Every participant took two doses of the BNT162b2 or mRNA-1273 vaccine. Every well housed more than 1.5 million PBMC, which grew in culture alongside roughly 10 IU/ml IL-2 and around 9.8 ug/ml peptides. Assay: immunoSEQ multiplex PCR; the TCRdb copy retains only in-frame clones and omits some. The data hold roughly 63,000 clones, with roughly 78% observed a single time. The data originate from a study of vaccination effects on CD4 cells after COVID-19. The overall study: The median interval between the second dose and post-vaccine sampling was 72 days. Study findings and constraints: At late timepoints after vaccination, vaccine- and infection-induced clones shrank markedly.

CDR1 and CDR2 (germline): KGHDR, SFDVKD. The CDR3 has 13 residues. Trimming cost V 5 bases and J 7 bases, with 12 bases left between them. This specimen consisted of CD4+ T cells from PBMCs cultured with HCoV-OC43 spike peptides, obtained after COVID-19 vaccination. Subset in this sample: HCoV-OC43 spike overlapping peptide pool stimulation. This TCR was recovered from a human donor who received a COVID-19 vaccine. This chain links TRBV24-1 with TRBJ2-3; a possible D gene is TRBD1 (6 bases). CDR3: CATSAQGSHTQYF. CDR3 nucleotide sequence: TGTGCCACCAGTGCGCAGGGGTCACATACGCAGTATTTT.